A single sample gave rise to the 3 T cell receptor beta chains below, sequenced in a study of STAT5B mutations in CD4+ large granular lymphocyte leukemia. The repertoire was sequenced with immunoSEQ multiplex PCR; TCRdb's copy has only in-frame clones and lacks some. The sample includes roughly 40,000 clones, roughly 76% seen only once; the top ten take approximately 3.8%. Sequences were obtained from CD4+ T cells from blood buffy coats. All receptors derive from a human donor in good health.

The genes are TRBV30 and TRBJ2-7, with a possible D match to TRBD1 (6 bases). The CDR3 has 13 residues. V lost 3 bases to trimming and J lost 2 bases, with 11 bases between them. Germline V gene lookup returns CDR1 GTSNPN and CDR2 SVGIG (reference sequence). The CDR3 bases are TGTGCCTGGAGGGCCACAGGGACCTACGAGCAGTACTTC. It is translated as CAWRATGTYEQYF. The full variable domain, in which reference TRBV30 and TRBJ2-7 provide the parts outside the CDR3, is SQTIHQWPATLVQPVGSPLSLECTVEGTSNPNLYWYRQAAGRGLQLLFYSVGIGQISSEVPQNLSASRPQDRQFILSSKKLLLSDSGFYLCAWRATGTYEQYFGPGTRLTVT.

V usage is TRBV28 and J usage is TRBJ1-2, with TRBD1 as a possible D gene (5 bases). The CDR3 is 15 residues long. V lost 2 bases to trimming and J lost 1 base, with 11 bases between them. Germline V lookup: CDR1 MDHEN, CDR2 SYDVKM. CDR3 bases: TGTGCCAGCAGTTTAAGGGGCAGCCTTAACTATGGCTACACCTTC. It specifies CASSLRGSLNYGYTF.

The V gene is TRBV6-1, the J gene TRBJ1-6, with unresolved D. Trimming pared 2 bases from V and 7 bases from J, leaving 3 bases between. The CDR3 has 12 amino acids. Looked up from germline, CDR1 is MNHNS and CDR2 is SASEGT. CDR3 sequence: CASSEFNSPLHF. CDR3 DNA: TGTGCCAGCAGTGAATTCAATTCACCCCTCCACTTT.